Presented here are 26 T cell receptor beta chains from one specimen sequenced in a study of Graves' ophthalmopathy and Graves' hyperthyroidism. TCR beta CDR3 amplification used RNA transcripts. First-round RT-PCR with HTBI primers preceded a second-round multiplex PCR. TCRdb analysed the multiplex PCR reads with MiXCR anew, one entry per CDR3 protein. The data hold 560,000 or so distinct CDR3 sequences, with about two fifths observed a single time. Sequencing used peripheral blood or thyroid tissue (not recorded which). The receptors derive from an adult man with Graves' hyperthyroidism.

Comment on this clonotype: This may be a read error: a much more frequent sequence differs by one nucleotide. The rearrangement joins TRBV29-1 to TRBJ1-2, with D perhaps matching TRBD1 (5 bases). Germline loops: CDR1 SQVTM, CDR2 ANQGSEA. The V end lost 2 bases, the J end lost 5 bases, and 15 bases lay between the germline ends. This CDR3 region has 14 residues. CDR3 residues: CSVESLDSCYGYTF. CDR3 bases: TGCAGCGTTGAAAGTCTCGACAGTTGTTATGGCTACACCTTC.

The chain carries TRBV19 and TRBJ1-1, with D maybe TRBD1 (6 bases). Trimming removed 3 bases from V and 3 bases from J, with 8 bases in between. CDR3 length: 13 amino acids. CDR1 LNHDA and CDR2 SQIVND come from the germline V gene (reference sequence). CDR3 sequence reads: CASSMGADTEAFF. As DNA, the CDR3 is TGTGCCAGTAGTATGGGGGCTGACACTGAAGCTTTCTTT.

The chain's CDR3 is CATQGAGTGELFF. CDR3 sequence (DNA): TGTGCCACCCAGGGGGCGGGCACCGGGGAGCTGTTTTTT. This chain links TRBV6-5 with TRBJ2-2; TRBD1 agrees at 8 bases. V lost 10 bases, J lost 4 bases, and 5 bases stayed unmatched. The germline CDR1 and CDR2 sequences are MNHEY and SVGAGI. The CDR3 consists of 13 residues.

V and J are TRBV15 and TRBJ2-5; the D is unclear. V was pared by 0 bases and J by 5 bases, with 10 bases between. This CDR3 is built from 14 residues. Per the germline V gene, CDR1 is LNHNV and CDR2 is YYDKDF (reference sequence). The CDR3 DNA follows: TGTGCCACCAGCAGAGAGTCCAGTGAGGAGACCCAGTACTTC. Its protein is CATSRESSEETQYF.

The V and J genes are TRBV7-2 and TRBJ2-3; no definite D call. The CDR3 is 16 residues long. V was trimmed by 0 bases and J by 2 bases, leaving 12 bases between them. The V gene's germline CDR1 is SGHTA and CDR2 FQGNSA. The CDR3 sequence is CASSLAVSINTDTQYF. The CDR3 nucleotides are TGTGCCAGCAGCTTAGCGGTTTCCATCAACACAGATACGCAGTATTTT.

V gene TRBV7-7 combines with J gene TRBJ2-5; the D is unclear. The CDR3 length is 12 residues. Germline-derived CDR1 and CDR2 are SSHAT and FNYEAQ (reference sequence). The CDR3 DNA reads TGTGCTAGAGATTCCCACCAAGAGACCCAGTACTTC. It encodes CARDSHQETQYF.

The chain links TRBV10-3 to TRBJ2-7; D not resolved. This CDR3 has 11 residues. Deletions cut 2 bases from V and 6 bases from J, with 5 bases between. CDR1 is ENHRY and CDR2 is SYGVKD in the germline V gene. The CDR3 DNA follows: TGTGCCATCAGTGAGGTCTCCGAGCAGTACTTC. Its translation: CAISEVSEQYF.

The sample holds many counts of this clonotype. The gene calls are TRBV5-1 and TRBJ1-1; D call uncertain. The CDR3 runs to 15 residues. CDR1 and CDR2 (germline): SGHRS, YFSETQ. V lost 0 bases and J lost 1, with 10 bases in between. The CDR3 spells CASSLDGRSNTEAFF. The DNA of the CDR3 is TGCGCCAGCAGCTTGGATGGGCGATCGAACACTGAAGCTTTCTTT. The full variable domain, completed using reference TRBV5-1 and TRBJ1-1, is KAGVTQTPRYLIKTRGQQVTLSCSPISGHRSVSWYQQTPGQGLQFLFEYFSETQRNKGNFPGRFSGRQFSNSRSEMNVSTLELGDSALYLCASSLDGRSNTEAFFGQGTRLTVV.

The gene calls are TRBV28 and TRBJ2-7; TRBD1 matches at 9 bases. The CDR3 spans 15 residues. Germline V lookup: CDR1 MDHEN, CDR2 SYDVKM. The V and J ends lost 5 bases and 4 bases, in that order; junction bases with no gene match: 9. The CDR3 region is CASSLGGTGKYEQYF. In DNA form, the CDR3 reads TGTGCCAGCAGTCTCGGTGGGACAGGGAAGTACGAGCAGTACTTC.

This clonotype was seen at least ten times. J is TRBJ1-3 and V is TRBV5-8, with 7 positions matching TRBD1. Germline V gives CDR1 SGHTS, CDR2 YDEGEE. With 5 bases clipped from V and 6 bases from J, the junction kept 8 bases outside the gene matches. The CDR3 consists of 14 residues. CDR3 DNA: TGTGCCAGCAGGGACGGGACAGTACCAAACACCATATATTTT. This codes for CASRDGTVPNTIYF.

The chain carries TRBV29-1 and TRBJ1-2, with a tentative D call TRBD1 (5 bases). V was shortened by 1 base and J by 4 bases, with 19 bases between the two germline ends. Germline V gives CDR1 SQVTM, CDR2 ANQGSEA. CDR3 length: 16 amino acids. The CDR3 here is CSVEGQEIRGGYGYTF. In nucleotides, the CDR3 is TGCAGCGTTGAAGGGCAGGAAATAAGGGGTGGCTATGGCTACACCTTC.

This clonotype was detected once. Given a much more abundant clone one base away, this may be a read error. V gene TRBV20-1 combines with J gene TRBJ1-3; TRBD1 might be the D (6 bases). CDR3 length equals 13 residues. The germline gives CDR1 DFQATT, CDR2 SNEGSKA (reference sequence). CDR3 sequence (DNA): TGCAGTGCTAGGGTCCCAGGGGAAAACACCACATATTTT. Amino acids: CSARVPGENTTYF.

Regarding this clonotype: A read error may explain this, as a much larger clone is one base away. J is TRBJ1-6 and V is TRBV14; D gene unclear. Germline lookup yields CDR1 SGHDN and CDR2 FVKESK. There are 14 residues in the CDR3. CDR3 protein: CSSSQGPQNSPLHF. The CDR3, as DNA: TGTTCCAGCAGCCAAGGCCCTCAAAATTCACCCCTCCACTTT.

This clonotype was recorded at least ten times. J is TRBJ1-6 and V is TRBV3-1; D not certain. This CDR3 has 17 residues. Germline CDR1 LGHDT, CDR2 YNNKEL (reference sequence). V lost 4 bases and J lost 7, with 20 bases in between. DNA of the CDR3: TGTGCCAGCAGCCCGTACAAGGTGACAAGTCTCAATTCACCCCTCCACTTT. Protein: CASSPYKVTSLNSPLHF.

This chain joins TRBV2 and TRBJ1-2; TRBD1 is a possible D gene (5 bases). V lost 6 bases and J lost 12, with 26 bases in between. Germline-derived CDR1 and CDR2 are SNHLY and FYNNEI. The CDR3 runs 15 residues. The CDR3 loop reads CASSTTTRQTLGNTF. CDR3 coding DNA: TGTGCCAGCAGCACTACCACCCGACAGACGCTGGGGAACACCTTC.

The chain combines TRBV2 with TRBJ2-2; no definite D call. V shed 2 bases and J shed 4 bases, with 5 bases lying between them. From germline, CDR1 is SNHLY and CDR2 FYNNEI. This CDR3 has 13 residues. The CDR3 loop reads CASSESLTGELFF. The CDR3 bases are TGTGCCAGCAGTGAAAGTCTCACCGGGGAGCTGTTTTTT.

This clonotype was recorded at least ten times. DNA of the CDR3: TGTGCCAGCAGCTTAGAGGCCTCCAACATTAATGGCTACACCTTC. This gives the protein CASSLEASNINGYTF. The chain joins TRBV7-2 to TRBJ1-2, with D uncertain. The CDR3 is 15 residues long. The germline V gene has CDR1 SGHTA and CDR2 FQGNSA. V was cut by 1 base and J by 6 bases, with 15 bases left in between.

This chain links TRBV9 with TRBJ2-1, with TRBD2 identical over 12 bases. The CDR3 contains 17 residues. With V trimmed by 0 bases and J by 6 bases, 7 bases remained unmatched. Germline lookup yields CDR1 SGDLS and CDR2 YYNGEE. The CDR3 region has the DNA TGTGCCAGCAGCGTAGTGGGAAGACTAGCGGGGGCCAATGAGCAGTTCTTC. It encodes CASSVVGRLAGANEQFF.

This clonotype was detected a few times. The chain links TRBV29-1 to TRBJ1-1; 7 bases fit TRBD1. This CDR3 has 10 residues. Germline loops: CDR1 SQVTM, CDR2 ANQGSEA. With V trimmed by 6 bases and J by 8 bases, 3 bases remained unmatched. CDR3 sequence reads: CSVRQGEAFF. DNA for the CDR3: TGCAGCGTAAGACAGGGCGAAGCTTTCTTT.

In its sample, this clonotype was seen many times. This sequence joins TRBV12-3 or TRBV12-4 and TRBJ1-1; D remains unclear. The CDR3 length is 11 residues. Trimming took off 3 bases at V and 12 bases at J, with 11 bases between the two ends. CDR3 nucleotide sequence: TGTGCCAGCAGTTTGGGAGAGACGCCTTTCTTT. Translation: CASSLGETPFF.

Turning to this clonotype: At one boundary the junction diverges from the germline segment, which might be a read error. This chain uses TRBV7-9 with TRBJ2-6; a weak D match, TRBD2 (7 bases). Germline V gene data show CDR1 as SEHNR and CDR2 as FQNEAQ (reference sequence). The CDR3 sequence is 12 residues long. The CDR3 sequence: CASSLTGRDEAF. The CDR3 DNA reads as TGTGCCAGCAGCTTAACAGGGAGGGATGAAGCTTTC.

The chain has TRBV7-9 and TRBJ2-5; D ambiguous. V gave up 1 base and J gave up 9 bases, with 12 bases separating them. The V gene's germline CDR1 is SEHNR and CDR2 FQNEAQ (reference sequence). This CDR3 contains 13 residues. In nucleotides, the CDR3 is TGTGCCAGCAGCTTAGGTGGTGGTCAGCCCCAGTACTTC. As protein: CASSLGGGQPQYF.

This clonotype occurred many times. This chain links TRBV9 with TRBJ2-2; the match to TRBD1 covers 7 bases. Unmatched junction bases numbered 9, after V lost 1 base and J lost 6 bases. This CDR3 region has 16 residues. Germline V lookup: CDR1 SGDLS, CDR2 YYNGEE. CDR3 coding DNA: TGTGCCAGCAGCGTACTGGACAGGAGGACGCCCGGGGAGCTGTTTTTT. Protein: CASSVLDRRTPGELFF.

This clonotype occurred many times. CDR3 protein: CAISELAGDTGELFF. Here the CDR3 DNA reads TGTGCCATCAGTGAATTAGCGGGAGACACCGGGGAGCTGTTTTTT. The chain has TRBV10-3 and TRBJ2-2; 9 bases align to TRBD2. CDR1 is ENHRY, CDR2 SYGVKD, per germline. The junction had 2 bases not matched to a gene; V was cut back by 3 bases and J by 3 bases. The CDR3 is 15 amino acids.

At least ten counts were recorded for this clonotype. The gene calls are TRBV12-3 or TRBV12-4 and TRBJ1-6; D is unresolved. Trimming took 7 bases from V and 5 from J, leaving 6 bases between them. The CDR3 length is 12 residues. The CDR3 sequence is CASTEHNSPLHF. The CDR3 DNA is TGTGCCAGCACGGAGCATAATTCACCCCTCCACTTT.

This clonotype was counted only a few times. The J gene is TRBJ2-3, the V gene TRBV29-1, with 9 bases matching TRBD2. The CDR3 runs 15 residues. V lost 3 bases, J lost 4 bases, and 8 bases stayed unmatched. Germline CDR1 is SQVTM and CDR2 is ANQGSEA. CDR3 protein: CSVDNLAGPSDTQYF. The CDR3, as DNA: TGCAGCGTTGATAACCTAGCGGGACCTTCAGATACGCAGTATTTT.